The present T cell receptor beta chain was sequenced within a study of shared clonotypes between healthy human individuals. Notes on the study in general: Represented genetic and exposure-history diversity was restricted by having few donors. Shared clonotypes across all four donors exceeded non-shared ones in generation probability.

The split of CD4+ cells yielded CD45RA+ naive and CD45RA-negative memory subsets. Method: immunoSEQ multiplex PCR; TCRdb's copy keeps in-frame clones and lacks some. The table lists approximately 1.1 million clones, around 78% of them singletons, with under 0.6% in the top ten. This CDR3 contains 13 residues. The junction had 5 bases not matched to a gene; V was cut back by 6 bases and J by 4 bases. The germline CDR1 and CDR2 sequences are MNHNS and SASEGT. Concerning this clone: Its antigen is not identified.

Sequenced input: memory CD4+ T cells from PBMCs. Subset given: CD45RA-negative fraction. The receptor was isolated from a man younger than 30 in good health. Some clones in this sample may be carry-over from other donors' samples. This rearrangement joins TRBV6-1 to TRBJ1-2; TRBD1 aligns across 7 bases. The chain's CDR3 is CASREGQSYGYTF. The CDR3 DNA sequence: TGTGCCAGCAGGGAGGGACAGAGCTATGGCTACACCTTC.